This entry lists 25 T cell receptor beta chains sequenced from one sample in a study of T-cell reconstitution after alpha-beta-depleted transplantation in children. During its preparation, the TCRbeta library received unique molecular identifiers. TCRdb passed the PCR reads through MiXCR, listing each CDR3 protein once. The sample yields approximately 640,000 distinct CDR3 sequences, approximately 17% seen once. This specimen consisted of PBMCs from the stem cell graft donor, obtained from the stem cell graft. Receptor source: a human donor who donated a stem cell graft to a child with acute myeloid leukemia.

This clonotype was detected a few times. V and J are TRBV5-1 and TRBJ2-3; possible D gene TRBD2, 6 bases. Trimming shortened V by 4 bases and J by 3 bases, and 18 bases separated the two germline ends. CDR1 is SGHRS and CDR2 is YFSETQ in the germline V gene. The CDR3 consists of 16 residues. The CDR3 sequence is CASSQGGVGGTDTQYF. CDR3 nucleotides: TGCGCCAGCAGCCAAGGAGGGGTTGGGGGAACAGATACGCAGTATTTT.

Worth noting for this clonotype: This sequence may be a read error, since a much larger clone differs from it by one base. The gene calls are TRBV20-1 and TRBJ2-7, with 9 bases identical to TRBD1. The CDR3 spans 16 residues. Losses at the gene ends were 3 bases for V and 2 bases for J; bases not matched to a gene: 11. CDR1 and CDR2 (germline): DFQATT, SNEGSKA (reference sequence). This CDR3 is CSASLGTGGTAYEQYF. The DNA for the CDR3 is TGCAGTGCTAGCTTGGGTACAGGGGGCACCGCCTACGAGCAGTACTTC.

The chain uses TRBV7-3 and TRBJ2-7; 9 bases are a match to TRBD2. The germline gives CDR1 SGHTA, CDR2 FQGTGA. V trimming: 5 bases; J trimming: 3 bases; junction bases outside the gene matches: 2. The CDR3 is 13 residues long. The CDR3 region is CASSRTSDYEQYF. The CDR3 bases are TGTGCCAGCAGCAGGACTAGCGACTACGAGCAGTACTTC.

This clonotype occurred many times. This chain connects TRBV10-2 to TRBJ2-3; a possible D gene is TRBD2 (5 bases). Trimming left V 6 bases short and J 7 bases short, with 11 bases between. Germline V gene data show CDR1 as WSHSY and CDR2 as SAAADI. The CDR3 consists of 12 residues. DNA of the CDR3: TGCGCCAGCAGGGGGAGAGACTATACGCAGTATTTT. It is translated as CASRGRDYTQYF.

CDR3 residues: CASSSMKDRSETQYF. CDR3 DNA: TGTGCCAGCAGTTCGATGAAAGACAGGTCCGAGACCCAGTACTTC. The V and J genes are TRBV12-3 or TRBV12-4 and TRBJ2-5, with a tentative D call TRBD1 (6 bases). The CDR3 spans 15 residues. The V and J ends lost 4 bases and 5 bases respectively, with 17 bases between them.

The chain is built from TRBV18 and TRBJ1-1; D is uncertain. Per germline, CDR1 KGHSH and CDR2 LQKENI. Trimming removed 2 bases from V and 4 bases from J, with 20 bases in between. This CDR3 is 17 amino acids long. CDR3 loop: CASSPTTPTVMTTEAFF. CDR3 sequence (DNA): TGTGCCAGCTCACCAACCACGCCGACGGTTATGACCACTGAAGCTTTCTTT.

On this clonotype itself: The junction differs from germline at one of its ends, possibly a read error. The chain recombines TRBV20-1 with TRBJ1-4; possible D gene TRBD1, 5 bases. This CDR3 comprises 13 residues. Germline CDR1 DFQATT, CDR2 SNEGSKA (reference sequence). The CDR3 protein is CSAGGQVGEKLYF. CDR3 DNA: TGCAGTGCTGGAGGACAAGTTGGCGAAAAACTGTATTTT.

This clonotype has only a few counts. This chain connects TRBV7-9 to TRBJ2-2, with 7 bases lining up with TRBD1. With 4 bases clipped from V and 6 bases from J, the junction kept 11 bases outside the gene matches. Germline V gene sequence: CDR1 SEHNR, CDR2 FQNEAQ (reference sequence). CDR3 length: 16 residues. This chain's CDR3 is CASSSRFRDSPGELFF. CDR3 nucleotide sequence: TGTGCCAGCAGCTCTAGGTTCCGGGACAGTCCCGGGGAGCTGTTTTTT.

The chain combines TRBV7-9 with TRBJ2-3; D ambiguous. The germline V and J ends were trimmed by 6 bases and 0 bases, with 16 bases remaining between them. This CDR3 comprises 16 residues. Germline V gives CDR1 SEHNR, CDR2 FQNEAQ (reference sequence). The CDR3 nucleotides are TGTGCCAGCAGAATGAATGGGGTTTTTAGCACAGATACGCAGTATTTT. Protein sequence: CASRMNGVFSTDTQYF.

This clonotype was seen a few times. The rearrangement uses TRBV5-1 and TRBJ2-1, with 9 bases matching TRBD1. Germline V lookup: CDR1 SGHRS, CDR2 YFSETQ. V shed 4 bases and J 7 bases; nucleotides not matched to a gene: 6. The CDR3 is made up of 14 amino acids. CDR3 amino acids: CASSLQTGGNEQFF. The CDR3 DNA sequence: TGCGCCAGCAGCCTCCAGACAGGGGGAAATGAGCAGTTCTTC.

The table lists this clonotype with a few counts. This chain connects TRBV12-3 or TRBV12-4 to TRBJ1-1; TRBD1 might be the D (5 bases). Trimming took off 7 bases at V and 0 bases at J, with 9 bases between the two ends. CDR3 length: 13 amino acids. The DNA of the CDR3 is TGTGCCAGCATAGACAGCTTGAACACTGAAGCTTTCTTT. Amino acids: CASIDSLNTEAFF.

This clonotype was observed many times. The chain carries TRBV20-1 and TRBJ1-2; 7 nucleotides agree with TRBD1. Germline V gene sequence: CDR1 DFQATT, CDR2 SNEGSKA (reference sequence). V was clipped by 0 bases and J by 7 bases; unmatched bases: 14. The CDR3 totals 16 residues. The CDR3 reads CSARDPPTGPGSGYTF. CDR3 DNA sequence: TGCAGTGCTAGAGATCCCCCGACAGGGCCCGGGAGTGGCTACACCTTC.

This clonotype was observed a handful of times. This chain connects TRBV7-6 to TRBJ1-1; D not certain. V was cut by 1 base and J by 2 bases, with 17 bases left in between. Germline CDR1 and CDR2: SGHVS and FNYEAQ. The CDR3 totals 17 residues. CDR3 sequence: CASSLESTKLFNTEAFF. Here the CDR3 DNA reads TGTGCCAGCAGCTTAGAGTCGACAAAACTATTCAACACTGAAGCTTTCTTT.

In its sample, this clonotype was seen a few times. The rearrangement joins TRBV20-1 to TRBJ2-3; 8 nucleotides agree with TRBD1. Germline CDR1 DFQATT, CDR2 SNEGSKA (reference sequence). This CDR3 contains 14 residues. V was clipped by 1 base and J by 4 bases; unmatched bases: 4. The CDR3 loop reads CSARVRTGPDTQYF. CDR3 DNA: TGCAGTGCTAGAGTCCGGACAGGGCCAGATACGCAGTATTTT.

This clonotype was counted at least ten times. It is likely a read error, because the conserved phenylalanine at the end of the CDR3 is missing. The DNA is omitted, as the CDR3 cannot be located on it reliably, and the CDR3 follows TCRdb's listing. This sequence joins TRBV6-1 and TRBJ2-7. Ends included, the CDR3 has 9 residues. Germline lookup yields CDR1 MNHNS and CDR2 SASEGT. The chain's CDR3 is CASTSQAKD.

This clonotype was detected only a few times. The DNA for the CDR3 is TGTGCCAGCTGCCTCTCAGGTCCATGGGCCAACGTCCTGACTTTC. Translating it yields CASCLSGPWANVLTF. The V call is TRBV12-3 or TRBV12-4, the J call TRBJ2-6, with D uncertain. This CDR3 contains 15 residues. Trimming cost V 8 bases and J 5 bases, with 16 bases left between them.

V gene TRBV7-2 combines with J gene TRBJ1-1; D gene ambiguous. There are 14 residues in the CDR3. Trimming took off 3 bases at V and 6 bases at J, with 14 bases between the two ends. In germline, CDR1 is SGHTA, CDR2 FQGNSA. The CDR3 bases are TGTGCCAGCAGCTTCCCAGGCTTCCCAGCTGAAGCTTTCTTT. It is translated as CASSFPGFPAEAFF.

This clonotype has at least ten counts. The chain has TRBV29-1 and TRBJ1-1; D is unresolved. Per germline, CDR1 SQVTM and CDR2 ANQGSEA. Trimming removed 0 bases from V and 1 base from J, with 9 bases in between. This CDR3 has 14 residues. CDR3 DNA sequence: TGCAGCGTTGAAGATGTCCGGGAGAACACTGAAGCTTTCTTT. Translated, it gives CSVEDVRENTEAFF.

This clonotype was detected ten times or more. This chain's CDR3 is CASSERQVTDTQYF. For the CDR3, the DNA is TGTGCCAGCAGTGAAAGGCAGGTCACAGATACGCAGTATTTT. The chain uses TRBV6-1 and TRBJ2-3, with unresolved D. Deletions cut 2 bases from V and 2 bases from J, with 8 bases between. This CDR3 has 14 amino acids. Germline CDR1 and CDR2: MNHNS and SASEGT.

This clonotype occurred many times. The chain recombines TRBV6-2 or TRBV6-3 with TRBJ1-5; D is ambiguous. With 6 bases removed from V and 0 bases from J, the gap between germline ends came to 6 bases. The CDR3 length is 13 residues. The germline gives CDR1 MNHEY, CDR2 SVGEGT. DNA for the CDR3: TGTGCCAGCAGCGATGATAGCAATCAGCCCCAGCATTTT. Translation: CASSDDSNQPQHF.

This clonotype was counted ten times or more. The gene calls are TRBV6-1 and TRBJ2-1; D remains unclear. CDR1 is MNHNS and CDR2 is SASEGT in the germline V gene. This CDR3 spans 11 amino acids. V was trimmed by 6 bases and J by 5 bases, leaving 5 bases between them. In DNA, the CDR3 is TGTGCCAGCAGGAACAACAATGAGCAGTTCTTC. It codes for CASRNNNEQFF.

Many counts were recorded for this clonotype. The chain couples TRBV29-1 to TRBJ1-1; 7 bases align to TRBD1. Trimming cost V 4 bases and J 4 bases; bases outside gene matches: 6. CDR3 length: 13 residues. Looked up from germline, CDR1 is SQVTM and CDR2 is ANQGSEA. CDR3 sequence reads: CSVGVPGGTEAFF. The CDR3 DNA follows: TGCAGCGTTGGGGTCCCAGGGGGCACTGAAGCTTTCTTT.

J is TRBJ1-1 and V is TRBV12-3 or TRBV12-4, with 8 positions matching TRBD1. Trimming at V came to 6 bases and at J to 3 bases, leaving 9 bases not matched to a gene. This CDR3 contains 15 residues. The CDR3 spells CASRGRTGFYTEAFF. CDR3 nucleotides: TGTGCCAGCAGAGGCAGGACAGGGTTTTACACTGAAGCTTTCTTT.

This clonotype has just a few counts. V gene TRBV12-3 or TRBV12-4 combines with J gene TRBJ2-4; D is perhaps TRBD1 or TRBD2 (6 bases each). The CDR3 covers 15 residues. Trimming shortened V by 6 bases and J by 3 bases, and 15 bases separated the two germline ends. CDR3 in DNA: TGTGCCAGCAGCTGGGGGGACATGGGCAAAAACATTCAGTACTTC. Protein sequence: CASSWGDMGKNIQYF.

This clonotype has ten or more counts. The V and J genes are TRBV6-1 and TRBJ2-3; D uncertain. Germline assignment: CDR1 MNHNS and CDR2 SASEGT. Deletions cut 5 bases from V and 4 bases from J, with 16 bases between. This CDR3 region has 15 residues. The CDR3: CASSPFRRAPDTQYF. In nucleotides, the CDR3 is TGTGCCAGCAGTCCCTTCCGTCGGGCCCCAGATACGCAGTATTTT.